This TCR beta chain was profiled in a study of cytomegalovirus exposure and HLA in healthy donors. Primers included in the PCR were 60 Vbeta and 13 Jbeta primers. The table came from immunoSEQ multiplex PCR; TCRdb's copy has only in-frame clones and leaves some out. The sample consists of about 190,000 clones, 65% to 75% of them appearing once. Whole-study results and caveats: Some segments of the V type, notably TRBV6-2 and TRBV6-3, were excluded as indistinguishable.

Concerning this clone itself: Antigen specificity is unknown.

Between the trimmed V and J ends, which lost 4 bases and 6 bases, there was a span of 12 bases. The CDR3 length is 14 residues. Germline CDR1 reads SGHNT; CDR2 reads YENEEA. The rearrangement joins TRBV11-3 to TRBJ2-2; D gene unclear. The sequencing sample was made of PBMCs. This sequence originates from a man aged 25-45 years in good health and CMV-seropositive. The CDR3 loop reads CASSSPTRAGELFF. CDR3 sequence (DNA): TGTGCCAGCAGCTCCCCCACCCGGGCCGGGGAGCTGTTTTTT. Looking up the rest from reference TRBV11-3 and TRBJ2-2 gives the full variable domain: EAGVVQSPRYKIIEKKQPVAFWCNPISGHNTLYWYLQNLGQGPELLIRYENEEAVDDSQLPKDRFSAERLKGVDSTLKIQPAELGDSAVYLCASSSPTRAGELFFGEGSRLTVL.